This TCR beta chain was profiled in a study of T cell responses to AZD1222 COVID-19 vaccine. The protocol was immunoSEQ multiplex PCR, while the TCRdb copy is restricted to in-frame clones and leaves out a portion. The data include over 130,000 clones; the top ten clones carry approximately 2%. The CDR3 has 14 amino acids. Deletions cut 3 bases from V and 7 bases from J, with 10 bases between. In germline, CDR1 is KGHSH, CDR2 LQKENI. The receptor was isolated from an adult in good health. The chain carries TRBV18 and TRBJ1-6; maybe TRBD1 (5 bases). Sequencing was carried out using peripheral blood. In nucleotides, the CDR3 is TGTGCCAGCTCACCTGACAGTCTAAATTCACCCCTCCACTTT. Translation gives CASSPDSLNSPLHF. Full variable domain (rest looked up from reference TRBV18 and TRBJ1-6): NAGVMQNPRHLVRRRGQEARLRCSPMKGHSHVYWYRQLPEEGLKFMVYLQKENIIDESGMPKERFSAEFPKEGPSILRIQQVVRGDSAAYFCASSPDSLNSPLHFGNGTRLTVT.